This T cell receptor (beta chain) was documented in a study of blood T cell repertoires in COVID-19. In the study's own analysis: Reference gene primer amplification in the assay estimated nucleated cell counts. Sequenced by immunoSEQ multiplex PCR; TCRdb stores in-frame clones only, minus some. The V and J calls and clone size come from that table; D and trimming were worked out from the DNA. The table records about 130,000 clones, around three quarters of them present only once. Worth noting for this clone: This specimen includes other DNA sequences encoding the same CDR3.

This CDR3 contains 15 residues. CDR1 and CDR2 from the germline V gene are MNHEY and SVGAGI. Trimming at V came to 4 bases and at J to 0 bases, leaving 3 bases not matched to a gene. This chain connects TRBV6-5 to TRBJ2-7; 10 bases align to TRBD1. What was sequenced was peripheral blood. The sequence came from a human donor in a cohort sampled during active COVID-19. The CDR3 loop is CASSFGTGVSYEQYF. CDR3 bases: TGTGCCAGCAGTTTCGGGACAGGGGTCTCCTACGAGCAGTACTTC.